Sequencing of this T cell receptor (beta chain) was carried out in a study of technical replicates of blood from several donors. Germline V lookup: CDR1 LGHNA, CDR2 YSLEER. V lost 0 bases to trimming and J lost 6 bases; unmatched junction nucleotides: 7. This CDR3 is built from 16 residues. Assay used: immunoSEQ multiplex PCR; TCRdb lists only in-frame clones, some missing. This sample yields more than 60,000 clones, of which about 86% are seen a single time; more than 4.5% belongs to the top ten. The sequence was obtained from a human donor in good health. Some clones in this sample may be carry-over from other donors' samples. This chain connects TRBV4-3 to TRBJ1-4; 7 positions agree with TRBD1. Material: PBMCs. As DNA, the CDR3 is TGCGCCAGCAGCCAAGACTTCAGTGACAGGGATGAAAAACTGTTTTTT. Its translation: CASSQDFSDRDEKLFF.